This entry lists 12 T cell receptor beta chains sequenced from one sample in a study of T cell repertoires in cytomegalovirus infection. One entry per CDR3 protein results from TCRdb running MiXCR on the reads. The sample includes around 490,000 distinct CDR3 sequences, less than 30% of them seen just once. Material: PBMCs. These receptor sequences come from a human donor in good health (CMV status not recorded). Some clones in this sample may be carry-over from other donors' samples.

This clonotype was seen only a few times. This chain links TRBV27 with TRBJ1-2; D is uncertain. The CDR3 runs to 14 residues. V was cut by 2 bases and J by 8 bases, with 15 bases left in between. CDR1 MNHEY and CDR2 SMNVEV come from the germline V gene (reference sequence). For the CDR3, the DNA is TGTGCCAGCAGTTTAGGGCGGCCTGTGGGAGGCTACACCTTC. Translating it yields CASSLGRPVGGYTF.

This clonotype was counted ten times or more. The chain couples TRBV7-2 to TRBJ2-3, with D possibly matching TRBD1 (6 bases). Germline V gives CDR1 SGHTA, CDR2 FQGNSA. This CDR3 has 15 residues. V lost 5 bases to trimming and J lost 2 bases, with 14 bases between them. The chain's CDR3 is CASSPGVASTDTQYF. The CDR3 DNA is TGTGCCAGCAGCCCAGGGGTCGCATCCACAGATACGCAGTATTTT.

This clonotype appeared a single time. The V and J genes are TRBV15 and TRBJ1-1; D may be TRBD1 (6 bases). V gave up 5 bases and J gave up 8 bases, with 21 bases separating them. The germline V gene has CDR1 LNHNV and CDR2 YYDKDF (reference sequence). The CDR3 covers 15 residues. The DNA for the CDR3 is TGTGCCACCAGCGCCCCGGGGGGCTCCGGAGGGGAAGCTTTCTTT. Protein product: CATSAPGGSGGEAFF.

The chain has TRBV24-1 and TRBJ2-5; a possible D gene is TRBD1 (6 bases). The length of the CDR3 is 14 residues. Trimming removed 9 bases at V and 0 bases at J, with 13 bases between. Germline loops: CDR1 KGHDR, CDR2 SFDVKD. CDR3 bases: TGTGCCACCCCCACAGGGATCCACCAAGAGACCCAGTACTTC. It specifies CATPTGIHQETQYF.

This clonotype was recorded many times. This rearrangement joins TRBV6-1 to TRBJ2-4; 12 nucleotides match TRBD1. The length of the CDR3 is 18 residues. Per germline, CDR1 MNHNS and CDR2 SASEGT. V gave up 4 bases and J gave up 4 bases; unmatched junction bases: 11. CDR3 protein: CASSGGQGAQSKKNIQYF. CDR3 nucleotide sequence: TGTGCCAGCAGTGGGGGACAGGGGGCGCAGTCTAAGAAAAACATTCAGTACTTC.

This CDR3 reads CASSSPLAGGDPLSGNTIYF. The CDR3 DNA sequence: TGTGCCAGCAGCTCCCCCTTGGCAGGGGGCGACCCCCTCTCTGGAAACACCATATATTTT. This chain connects TRBV7-9 to TRBJ1-3; 8 positions match TRBD1. CDR3 length: 20 residues. The germline V gene encodes CDR1 SEHNR and CDR2 FQNEAQ (reference sequence). With 4 bases clipped from V and 0 bases from J, the junction kept 17 bases outside the gene matches.

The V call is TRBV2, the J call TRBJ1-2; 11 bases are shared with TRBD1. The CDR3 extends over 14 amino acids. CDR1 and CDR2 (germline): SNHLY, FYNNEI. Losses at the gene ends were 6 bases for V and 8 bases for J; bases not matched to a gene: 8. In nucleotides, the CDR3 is TGTGCCAGCAGACGGACAGGGGGCACAAGCGGCTACACCTTC. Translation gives CASRRTGGTSGYTF. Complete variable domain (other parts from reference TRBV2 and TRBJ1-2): EPEVTQTPSHQVTQMGQEVILRCVPISNHLYFYWYRQILGQKVEFLVSFYNNEISEKSEIFDDQFSVERPDGSNFTLKIRSTKLEDSAMYFCASRRTGGTSGYTFGSGTRLTVV.

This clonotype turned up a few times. The CDR3 spells CASSLGTHYEQYV. For the CDR3, the DNA is TGTGCCAGCAGCTTAGGAACCCACTACGAGCAGTACGTC. V gene TRBV11-2 combines with J gene TRBJ2-7; unclear D gene. The germline V gene encodes CDR1 SGHAT and CDR2 FQNNGV. The V and J ends lost 1 base and 3 bases respectively, with 7 bases between them. The CDR3 sequence is 13 residues long.

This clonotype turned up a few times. CDR3 region: CASSFRTANNEQFF. The CDR3 DNA is TGTGCCAGCAGTTTTAGAACAGCTAACAATGAGCAGTTCTTC. The rearrangement joins TRBV6-5 to TRBJ2-1; D not resolved. CDR3 size: 14 residues. Germline CDR1 MNHEY, CDR2 SVGAGI. V was pared by 4 bases and J by 5 bases, with 12 bases between.

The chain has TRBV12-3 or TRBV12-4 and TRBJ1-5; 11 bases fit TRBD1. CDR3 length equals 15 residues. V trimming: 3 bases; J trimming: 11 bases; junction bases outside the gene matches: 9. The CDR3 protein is CASSLGQGGSQAQHF. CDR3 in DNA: TGTGCCAGCAGTTTGGGACAGGGGGGGTCCCAGGCCCAGCATTTT.

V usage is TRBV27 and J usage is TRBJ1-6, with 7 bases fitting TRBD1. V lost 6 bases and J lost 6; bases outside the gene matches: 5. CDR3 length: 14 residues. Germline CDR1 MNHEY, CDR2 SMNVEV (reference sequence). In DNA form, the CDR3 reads TGTGCCAGCAGCTCCGGGACAGCTAATTCACCCCTCCACTTT. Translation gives CASSSGTANSPLHF.

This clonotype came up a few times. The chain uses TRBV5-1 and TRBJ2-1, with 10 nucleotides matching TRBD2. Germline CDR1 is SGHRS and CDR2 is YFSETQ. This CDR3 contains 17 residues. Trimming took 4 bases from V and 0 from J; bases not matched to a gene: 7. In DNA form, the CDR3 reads TGCGCCAGCAGCCCACCGACTAGCGGGTACTCCTACAATGAGCAGTTCTTC. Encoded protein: CASSPPTSGYSYNEQFF. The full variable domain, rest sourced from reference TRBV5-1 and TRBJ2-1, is KAGVTQTPRYLIKTRGQQVTLSCSPISGHRSVSWYQQTPGQGLQFLFEYFSETQRNKGNFPGRFSGRQFSNSRSEMNVSTLELGDSALYLCASSPPTSGYSYNEQFFGPGTRLTVL.